The 12 T cell receptor beta chains reported below all come from one sample, sequenced in a study of T cell changes during pregnancy in multiple sclerosis (dated by TCRdb to between 2018 and 2021). Libraries were made using the immunoSEQ multiplex PCR assay. TCRdb holds this immuneACCESS table with in-frame rearrangements only. Some clones are missing; in checked studies, unresolved V genes explain under half, and the rest has no known cause. The sample table lists about 83,000 clones, approximately 91% of them with a count of one. The top ten clones comprise 3.5% to 4% of the sample. The sequenced sample was PBMCs, obtained in the first trimester of pregnancy. The receptors were gathered from a female donor in good health, serving as a control in a pregnancy study. Some clones in this sample may be carry-over from other donors' samples.

This clone was detected once. V and J are TRBV6-5 and TRBJ1-2, with D possibly matching TRBD1 (6 bases). The germline CDR1 and CDR2 sequences are MNHEY and SVGAGI. The CDR3 totals 15 residues. V was clipped by 2 bases and J by 2 bases, with 12 bases between them. Written as DNA, the CDR3 is TGTGCCAGCAGTTACACAGGGCTATTCAACTATGGCTACACCTTC. Amino acids: CASSYTGLFNYGYTF.

This chain links TRBV2 with TRBJ2-7; D call uncertain. The CDR3 runs 13 residues. Germline loops: CDR1 SNHLY, CDR2 FYNNEI. The V end was cut by 7 bases, the J end by 1 base, with 11 bases between. The CDR3 region is CASTEQVSYEQYF. The CDR3 bases are TGTGCCAGCACCGAGCAAGTTTCCTACGAGCAGTACTTC. The variable domain in full, completed from reference TRBV2 and TRBJ2-7, reads EPEVTQTPSHQVTQMGQEVILRCVPISNHLYFYWYRQILGQKVEFLVSFYNNEISEKSEIFDDQFSVERPDGSNFTLKIRSTKLEDSAMYFCASTEQVSYEQYFGPGTRLTVT.

The chain links TRBV7-9 to TRBJ1-4, with 7 bases aligning to TRBD1. V gave up 2 bases and J gave up 8 bases; unmatched junction bases: 5. CDR3 length: 14 residues. Germline loops: CDR1 SEHNR, CDR2 FQNEAQ (reference sequence). This CDR3 reads CASSLKQGQEKLFF. The DNA for the CDR3 is TGTGCCAGCAGCTTAAAACAGGGGCAGGAAAAACTGTTTTTT. Filled out from reference TRBV7-9 and TRBJ1-4, the complete variable domain reads DTGVSQNPRHKITKRGQNVTFRCDPISEHNRLYWYRQTLGQGPEFLTYFQNEAQLEKSRLLSDRFSAERPKGSFSTLEIQRTEQGDSAMYLCASSLKQGQEKLFFGSGTQLSVL.

This chain connects TRBV6-1 to TRBJ1-1; 10 bases map to TRBD1. With V trimmed by 1 base and J by 6 bases, 5 bases remained unmatched. This CDR3 region has 15 residues. CDR1 is MNHNS, CDR2 SASEGT, per germline. The CDR3 reads CASSEVETGGSEAFF. CDR3 in DNA: TGTGCCAGCAGTGAAGTAGAGACAGGGGGCTCTGAAGCTTTCTTT.

The chain has TRBV6-1 and TRBJ2-7; D is ambiguous. V was trimmed by 4 bases and J by 0 bases, leaving 10 bases between them. Germline values: CDR1 MNHNS, CDR2 SASEGT. The CDR3 consists of 14 residues. CDR3 in amino acids: CASSVGQDSYEQYF. The CDR3 nucleotides read TGTGCCAGCAGTGTGGGCCAGGACTCCTACGAGCAGTACTTC.

The chain employs TRBV7-2 and TRBJ2-5; 7 bases line up with TRBD2. Germline V gene data show CDR1 as SGHTA and CDR2 as FQGNSA. CDR3 length: 14 amino acids. V lost 5 bases, J lost 6 bases, and 9 bases stayed unmatched. CDR3 coding DNA: TGTGCCAGCAGCGTAGGGACTACCGGGAAGACCCAGTACTTC. It codes for CASSVGTTGKTQYF.

The V call is TRBV21-1, the J call TRBJ2-2; TRBD2, as called in the table, went unchecked against the DNA. TRBV21-1 is shown as a pseudogene. The CDR3 contains 12 residues. This CDR3 is CASSKSVGELFF. The DNA for the CDR3 is TGTGCCAGCAGCAAATCGGTCGGGGAGCTGTTTTTT.

In its sample, this clone was seen a few times. This chain joins TRBV18 and TRBJ1-1, with D unresolved. The CDR3 spans 14 residues. V lost 2 bases and J lost 1, with 8 bases in between. From germline, CDR1 is KGHSH and CDR2 LQKENI. In nucleotides, the CDR3 is TGTGCCAGCTCACCATTAGCAGCGAACACTGAAGCTTTCTTT. Translation gives CASSPLAANTEAFF.

V gene TRBV9 combines with J gene TRBJ2-7, with 8 bases matching TRBD2. Per germline, CDR1 SGDLS and CDR2 YYNGEE. The trim removed 0 bases at V and 3 bases at J, leaving 8 bases unmatched. The CDR3 runs 16 residues. The CDR3 DNA reads as TGTGCCAGCAGCGTAGATTCAGCGGGAGTCCACTACGAGCAGTACTTC. Translation gives CASSVDSAGVHYEQYF.

The chain couples TRBV19 to TRBJ2-3; 10 bases agree with TRBD2. Germline CDR1 LNHDA, CDR2 SQIVND (reference sequence). The V segment lost 11 bases and the J segment 1 base; nucleotides outside the gene matches: 9. The CDR3 loop spans 15 amino acids. This CDR3 is CAASGRAEGTDTQYF. CDR3 bases: TGTGCCGCGAGCGGGAGGGCCGAGGGCACAGATACGCAGTATTTT.

The J gene is TRBJ2-2, the V gene TRBV29-1; D is possibly TRBD2 (6 bases). The germline V gene has CDR1 SQVTM and CDR2 ANQGSEA. V lost 4 bases and J lost 8, with 11 bases in between. The CDR3 loop spans 12 amino acids. The CDR3 nucleotides read TGCAGCGTTGGGCGGGGACCTGGGGAGCTGTTTTTT. It translates to CSVGRGPGELFF.

This clone showed up just once. The chain combines TRBV9 with TRBJ2-1, with 11 bases matching TRBD2. This CDR3 has 15 amino acids. V lost 5 bases, J lost 9 bases, and 10 bases stayed unmatched. Per germline, CDR1 SGDLS and CDR2 YYNGEE. The CDR3 protein is CASSLAGGEGSEQFF. Here the CDR3 DNA reads TGTGCCAGCAGTTTAGCGGGAGGGGAGGGTAGTGAGCAGTTCTTC.